The 7 T cell receptor beta chains reported below all come from one sample, sequenced in a study of T-cell memory formation after mild COVID-19. A single record per CDR3 protein comes from TCRdb applying MiXCR to the 5' RACE reads. The data hold over 25,000 distinct CDR3 sequences, with under 25% observed a single time. The sequencing sample was made of PBMCs or a T cell subset sorted from them (not recorded which). These receptor sequences come from an adult who had mild COVID-19 (a few samples of this study predate the infection). Cell type and time point are not known.

In this sample, this clonotype turned up many times. The V and J genes are TRBV7-2 and TRBJ2-2, with D possibly being TRBD1 or TRBD2 (6 bases each). Per germline, CDR1 SGHTA and CDR2 FQGNSA. V lost 4 bases, J lost 10 bases, and 13 bases lay in between. The CDR3 extends over 13 amino acids. CDR3 in DNA: TGTGCCAGCAGCTCGGGGGCGTTGGAGGAGCTGTTTTTT. It is translated as CASSSGALEELFF.

The sample holds many counts of this clonotype. J is TRBJ2-7 and V is TRBV3-1; D is possibly TRBD1 or TRBD2 (6 bases each). The CDR3 has 15 amino acids. Trimming pared 1 base from V and 7 bases from J, leaving 17 bases between. Germline loops: CDR1 LGHDT, CDR2 YNNKEL (reference sequence). The CDR3 nucleotides are TGTGCCAGCAGCCAAGTTCGTACGGGGGCGAAAGAGCAGTACTTC. It is translated as CASSQVRTGAKEQYF.

This clonotype was detected many times. The chain recombines TRBV20-1 with TRBJ2-7, with 7 bases lining up with TRBD1. J lost 5 bases, V lost 6 bases, and 13 bases had no gene match. The CDR3 has 14 residues. Per germline, CDR1 DFQATT and CDR2 SNEGSKA (reference sequence). The CDR3 loop reads CSANKPTGAHEQYF. As DNA, the CDR3 is TGCAGTGCCAACAAACCTACAGGGGCCCACGAGCAGTACTTC.

The CDR3 region is CASSLDRNTDTQYF. The DNA for the CDR3 is TGTGCCAGCAGTTTGGACAGGAACACAGATACGCAGTATTTT. This chain uses TRBV9 with TRBJ2-3; TRBD1 agrees at 7 bases. V lost 5 bases and J lost 2; bases outside the gene matches: 5. The germline V gene encodes CDR1 SGDLS and CDR2 YYNGEE. The CDR3 sequence is 14 residues long.

The chain couples TRBV12-3 or TRBV12-4 to TRBJ1-2; 7 nucleotides line up with TRBD1. CDR3 length equals 14 residues. Trimming cost V 5 bases and J 4 bases; bases outside gene matches: 7. The CDR3 sequence: CASSAQGLSYGYTF. DNA of the CDR3: TGTGCCAGCAGTGCACAGGGGTTGTCCTATGGCTACACCTTC.

This clonotype came up many times. The rearrangement joins TRBV2 to TRBJ1-2; 9 nucleotides line up with TRBD1. Per germline, CDR1 SNHLY and CDR2 FYNNEI. V was clipped by 4 bases and J by 5 bases; unmatched bases: 5. The CDR3 covers 14 residues. The CDR3 sequence: CASSGPGQGYGYTF. Here the CDR3 DNA reads TGTGCCAGCAGTGGACCGGGACAGGGTTATGGCTACACCTTC.

This clonotype was counted many times. The chain employs TRBV2 and TRBJ2-7, with TRBD1 matching 9 bases. This CDR3 is 16 amino acids long. Trimming cost V 4 bases and J 1 base; bases outside gene matches: 8. Per germline, CDR1 SNHLY and CDR2 FYNNEI. CDR3 coding DNA: TGTGCCAGCAGTGTTGGCCCGGGACAGGGATCCTACGAGCAGTACTTC. It encodes CASSVGPGQGSYEQYF.